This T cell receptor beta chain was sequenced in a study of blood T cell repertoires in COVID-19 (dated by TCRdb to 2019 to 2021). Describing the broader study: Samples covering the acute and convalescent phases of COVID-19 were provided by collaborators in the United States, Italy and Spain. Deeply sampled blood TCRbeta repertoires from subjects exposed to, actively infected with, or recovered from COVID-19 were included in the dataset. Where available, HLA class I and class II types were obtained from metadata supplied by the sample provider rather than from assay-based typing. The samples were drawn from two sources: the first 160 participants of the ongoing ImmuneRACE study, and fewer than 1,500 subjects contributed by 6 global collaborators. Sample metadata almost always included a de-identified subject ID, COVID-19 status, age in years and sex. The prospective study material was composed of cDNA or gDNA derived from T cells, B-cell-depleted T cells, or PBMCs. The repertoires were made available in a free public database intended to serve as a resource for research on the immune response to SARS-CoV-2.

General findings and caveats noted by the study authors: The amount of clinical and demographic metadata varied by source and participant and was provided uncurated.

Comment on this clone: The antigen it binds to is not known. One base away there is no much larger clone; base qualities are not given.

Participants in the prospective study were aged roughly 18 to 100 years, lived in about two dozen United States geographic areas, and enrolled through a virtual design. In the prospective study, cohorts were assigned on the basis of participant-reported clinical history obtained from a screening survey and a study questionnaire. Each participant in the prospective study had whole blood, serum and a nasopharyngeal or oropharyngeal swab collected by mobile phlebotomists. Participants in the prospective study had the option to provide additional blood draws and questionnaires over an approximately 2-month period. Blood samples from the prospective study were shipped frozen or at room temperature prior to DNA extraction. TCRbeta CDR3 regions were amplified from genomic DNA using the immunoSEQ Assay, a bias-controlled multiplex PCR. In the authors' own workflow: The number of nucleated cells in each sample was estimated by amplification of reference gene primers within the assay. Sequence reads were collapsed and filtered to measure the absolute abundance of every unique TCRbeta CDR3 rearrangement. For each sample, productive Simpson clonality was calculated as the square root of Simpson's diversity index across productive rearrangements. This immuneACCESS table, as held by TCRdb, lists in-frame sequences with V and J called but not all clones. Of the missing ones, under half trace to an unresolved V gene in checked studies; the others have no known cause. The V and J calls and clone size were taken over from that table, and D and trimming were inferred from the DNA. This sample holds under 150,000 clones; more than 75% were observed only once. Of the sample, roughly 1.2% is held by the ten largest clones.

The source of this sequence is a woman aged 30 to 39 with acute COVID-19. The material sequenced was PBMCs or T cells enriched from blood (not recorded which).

This receptor has the CDR3 CASSLAAGGIDTQYF. In nucleotide form, the sequence is TGTGCCAGCAGCTTAGCCGCGGGAGGGATAGATACGCAGTATTTT. This chain is built from TRBV7-6 and TRBJ2-3; 9 bases in between match TRBD2. Trimming removed 0 bases from V and 5 bases from J; the gene matches leave 3 bases unexplained. Including cysteine and phenylalanine, the CDR3 has 15 amino acids. Of all the DNA, just the CDR3 is kept, 45 bases in frame from base 1. CDR1 and CDR2 are drawn from the germline V gene: SGHVS, FNYEAQ.